The source of this T cell receptor (beta chain) is a study of cytomegalovirus exposure and HLA in healthy donors. 13 Jbeta primers and 60 Vbeta primers were used for the PCR. Using immunoSEQ multiplex PCR, the repertoire was profiled, and TCRdb retains in-frame clones only, with some absent. The profile shows about 160,000 clones, over 80% of them singletons. Findings and caveats of the study: A classifier reportedly called cytomegalovirus status with high sensitivity and specificity. In an earlier analysis, productive rearrangement rates for most beta V segments clustered near 87% or 30%.

For this clone: Antigen: not known.

The CDR3 loop spans 16 amino acids. The germline gives CDR1 MNHNS, CDR2 SASEGT. The V segment lost 2 bases and the J segment 3 bases; nucleotides outside the gene matches: 4. The sequenced sample was PBMCs. The chain couples TRBV6-1 to TRBJ1-4, with 9 bases lining up with TRBD1. The source is a woman younger than 30 in good health and CMV-seronegative. DNA of the CDR3: TGTGCCAGCAGTGAAAGAAGGGACAGGGCTAATGAAAAACTGTTTTTT. Its protein product is CASSERRDRANEKLFF.